These 31 T cell receptor beta chains came from one sample sequenced in a study of blood T cell repertoires in COVID-19. The repertoire was sequenced with immunoSEQ multiplex PCR; TCRdb's copy has only in-frame clones and lacks some. The sample consists of some 50,000 clones, approximately 83% of them appearing once. Specimen: peripheral blood. The receptors were gathered from a human donor in a cohort sampled during active COVID-19. The donor label of this sample is uncertain.

The chain combines TRBV19 with TRBJ1-5; D is ambiguous. Germline-derived CDR1 and CDR2 are LNHDA and SQIVND (reference sequence). The CDR3 covers 13 residues. Deletions cut 9 bases from V and 6 bases from J, with 15 bases between. As DNA, the CDR3 is TGTGCCAGCGCACGGGATCCCGGTCAGCCCCAGCATTTT. It is translated as CASARDPGQPQHF.

The CDR3 is CASSSRTNQETQYF. Written as DNA, the CDR3 is TGTGCCAGCAGCTCCCGGACTAACCAAGAGACCCAGTACTTC. This chain joins TRBV3-1 (or the pseudogene TRBV3-2) and TRBJ2-5; D is perhaps TRBD2 (6 bases). Germline lookup yields CDR1 LGHDT and CDR2 YNNKEL (reference sequence). Trimming removed 5 bases at V and 0 bases at J, with 10 bases between. The CDR3 runs to 14 residues.

V and J are TRBV9 and TRBJ1-5, with no clear D. CDR1 and CDR2 (germline): SGDLS, YYNGEE. The CDR3 totals 14 residues. Trimming removed 0 bases from V and 5 bases from J, with 9 bases in between. The CDR3 coding sequence is TGTGCCAGCAGCGTAGGTCCGCGGGATCAGCCCCAGCATTTT. Its translation: CASSVGPRDQPQHF.

This clone came up once. This chain connects TRBV4-1 to TRBJ2-5; D remains ambiguous. Germline V lookup: CDR1 MGHRA, CDR2 YSYEKL. The CDR3 is made up of 12 amino acids. Between the trimmed V and J ends, which lost 1 base and 4 bases, there was a span of 4 bases. The CDR3 loop reads CASSQGGETQYF. As DNA, the CDR3 is TGCGCCAGCAGCCAAGGCGGAGAGACCCAGTACTTC.

The V call is TRBV7-8, the J call TRBJ2-5, with D maybe TRBD1 (5 bases). Trimming pared 3 bases from V and 4 bases from J, leaving 12 bases between. The germline gives CDR1 SGHVS, CDR2 FQNEAQ. The CDR3 runs 14 residues. The DNA of the CDR3 is TGTGCCAGCAGCTTCCAGGGTGGACGAGAGACCCAGTACTTC. This gives the protein CASSFQGGRETQYF.

The chain is built from TRBV11-2 and TRBJ2-5, with 14 bases identical to TRBD2. The CDR3 spans 17 residues. Germline CDR1 reads SGHAT; CDR2 reads FQNNGV. With 5 bases clipped from V and 5 bases from J, the junction kept 10 bases outside the gene matches. CDR3 sequence reads: CASSGGTSGGNRETQYF. In DNA, the CDR3 is TGTGCCAGCAGCGGAGGGACTAGCGGGGGTAATAGGGAGACCCAGTACTTC.

V is TRBV7-9 and J is TRBJ2-3, with D tentatively TRBD2 (5 bases). Germline CDR1 is SEHNR and CDR2 is FQNEAQ (reference sequence). Trimming took 3 bases from V and 1 from J, leaving 8 bases between them. CDR3 length equals 14 residues. CDR3 DNA: TGTGCCAGCAGCTTGGACTCTCGCACAGATACGCAGTATTTT. This translates into CASSLDSRTDTQYF.

This chain uses TRBV6-1 with TRBJ1-4; D perhaps matches TRBD1 (5 bases). Between the trimmed V and J ends, which lost 2 bases and 3 bases, there was a span of 10 bases. The CDR3 consists of 15 residues. Germline V gene data show CDR1 as MNHNS and CDR2 as SASEGT. CDR3: CASSEIGAANEKLFF. The DNA of the CDR3 is TGTGCCAGCAGTGAAATAGGGGCCGCTAATGAAAAACTGTTTTTT.

The genes are TRBV6-2 or TRBV6-3 and TRBJ2-2; D may be TRBD2 (5 bases). Germline V gives CDR1 MNHEY, CDR2 SVGEGT. The CDR3 runs 15 residues. V was clipped by 2 bases and J by 2 bases, with 9 bases between them. The CDR3 loop reads CASSYARTNTGELFF. CDR3 nucleotides: TGTGCCAGCAGTTACGCTAGGACTAACACCGGGGAGCTGTTTTTT.

The chain carries TRBV19 and TRBJ2-2, with 7 positions matching TRBD1. CDR3 size: 14 residues. Trimming cost V 9 bases and J 9 bases; bases outside gene matches: 13. CDR1 LNHDA and CDR2 SQIVND come from the germline V gene (reference sequence). CDR3 coding DNA: TGTGCCAGCCTAGACAGGGAAAAATCTAGGGAGCTGTTTTTT. Encoded protein: CASLDREKSRELFF. Full variable domain (remainder filled in from reference TRBV19 and TRBJ2-2): DGGITQSPKYLFRKEGQNVTLSCEQNLNHDAMYWYRQDPGQGLRLIYYSQIVNDFQKGDIAEGYSVSREKKESFPLTVTSAQKNPTAFYLCASLDREKSRELFFGEGSRLTVL.

This clone was detected only once. The chain uses TRBV10-3 and TRBJ2-5, with 7 positions matching TRBD2. The V and J ends lost 0 bases and 9 bases, in that order; junction bases with no gene match: 7. The CDR3 has 14 residues. Looked up from germline, CDR1 is ENHRY and CDR2 is SYGVKD. The CDR3 protein is CAISESLVGGAQYF. The DNA of the CDR3 is TGTGCCATCAGTGAGTCGTTAGTGGGGGGGGCCCAGTACTTC.

The V gene is TRBV19, the J gene TRBJ2-3; 12 bases match TRBD2. V gave up 4 bases and J gave up 6 bases; unmatched junction bases: 5. Germline CDR1 LNHDA, CDR2 SQIVND (reference sequence). The CDR3 is made up of 15 amino acids. CDR3 nucleotide sequence: TGTGCCAGTAGTACTAGCGGGGGGGCCGGGGATACGCAGTATTTT. Protein product: CASSTSGGAGDTQYF.

CDR3 sequence reads: CASRPWTGMAGELFF. The CDR3 nucleotides are TGTGCCAGCAGACCTTGGACAGGGATGGCCGGGGAGCTGTTTTTT. The chain employs TRBV2 and TRBJ2-2, with 8 bases lining up with TRBD1. After removal of 6 bases from V and 6 bases from J, the junction contained 9 bases not matched to a gene. Germline CDR1 is SNHLY and CDR2 is FYNNEI. The length of the CDR3 is 15 residues.

The chain couples TRBV9 to TRBJ2-3, with 9 bases lining up with TRBD2. Germline CDR1 SGDLS, CDR2 YYNGEE. The CDR3 consists of 16 residues. V lost 0 bases, J lost 5 bases, and 7 bases stayed unmatched. The CDR3, as DNA: TGTGCCAGCAGCGTAGATGGTAGCGGGGGAGGAGATACGCAGTATTTT. Translating gives CASSVDGSGGGDTQYF.

V and J are TRBV2 and TRBJ2-3; unclear D gene. Trimming pared 4 bases from V and 3 bases from J, leaving 2 bases between. The germline V gene has CDR1 SNHLY and CDR2 FYNNEI. The CDR3 spans 11 residues. CDR3 amino acids: CASSVTDTQYF. CDR3 bases: TGTGCCAGCAGTGTAACAGATACGCAGTATTTT.

The chain recombines TRBV3-1 (or the pseudogene TRBV3-2) with TRBJ2-7; D may be TRBD1 (5 bases). Trimming left V 0 bases short and J 1 base short, with 10 bases between. The CDR3 consists of 15 residues. Per germline, CDR1 LGHDT and CDR2 YNNKEL (reference sequence). CDR3 amino acids: CASSQDPGKSYEQYF. The CDR3 coding sequence is TGTGCCAGCAGCCAAGACCCAGGGAAGTCCTACGAGCAGTACTTC.

This clone was picked up a small number of times. The chain links TRBV27 to TRBJ2-2, with a weak D call TRBD2 (5 bases). V was shortened by 5 bases and J by 1 base, with 14 bases between the two germline ends. From germline, CDR1 is MNHEY and CDR2 SMNVEV (reference sequence). The CDR3 spans 16 residues. This chain's CDR3 is CASSPSRRGNTGELFF. The CDR3 bases are TGTGCCAGCAGTCCTTCCAGACGGGGGAACACCGGGGAGCTGTTTTTT.

This chain joins TRBV9 and TRBJ2-7, with 8 bases fitting TRBD1. CDR3 length equals 14 residues. V lost 2 bases, J lost 7 bases, and 8 bases stayed unmatched. CDR1 SGDLS and CDR2 YYNGEE come from the germline V gene. The CDR3 spells CASSVRQGSEEQYF. CDR3 in DNA: TGTGCCAGCAGCGTGCGACAGGGGTCTGAGGAGCAGTACTTC. The full variable domain, in which reference TRBV9 and TRBJ2-7 provide the parts outside the CDR3, is DSGVTQTPKHLITATGQRVTLRCSPRSGDLSVYWYQQSLDQGLQFLIQYYNGEERAKGNILERFSAQQFPDLHSELNLSSLELGDSALYFCASSVRQGSEEQYFGPGTRLTVT.

The chain is built from TRBV5-4 and TRBJ1-5; TRBD1 matches at 8 bases. V was pared by 5 bases and J by 5 bases, with 6 bases of the junction left unmatched. The germline gives CDR1 SGHNT, CDR2 YYREEE (reference sequence). CDR3 length: 14 residues. The CDR3 DNA sequence: TGTGCCAGCAGTGCTCAGGGGGCCGATCAGCCCCAGCATTTT. This translates into CASSAQGADQPQHF.

The chain couples TRBV9 to TRBJ1-2; tentative D call: TRBD1 (6 bases). V lost 4 bases to trimming and J lost 5 bases, with 12 bases between them. Germline lookup yields CDR1 SGDLS and CDR2 YYNGEE. The CDR3 has 13 residues. The CDR3 coding sequence is TGTGCCAGCAGCCGGCGGGGGGCATATGGCTACACCTTC. This encodes CASSRRGAYGYTF.

The gene calls are TRBV27 and TRBJ2-3, with 7 bases identical to TRBD2. There are 16 residues in the CDR3. With V trimmed by 0 bases and J by 0 bases, 3 bases remained unmatched. CDR1 is MNHEY and CDR2 is SMNVEV in the germline V gene (reference sequence). The CDR3 loop reads CASSLSPAGSTDTQYF. The CDR3 DNA follows: TGTGCCAGCAGTTTATCCCCAGCGGGGAGCACAGATACGCAGTATTTT.

The genes are TRBV5-1 and TRBJ1-1, with D perhaps TRBD1 (6 bases). This CDR3 has 14 residues. Trimming left V 3 bases short and J 5 bases short, with 14 bases between. Per the germline V gene, CDR1 is SGHRS and CDR2 is YFSETQ. CDR3: CASSWGQGGTEAFF. The CDR3 nucleotides are TGCGCCAGCAGCTGGGGGCAGGGAGGGACTGAAGCTTTCTTT. Complete variable domain (other parts from reference TRBV5-1 and TRBJ1-1): KAGVTQTPRYLIKTRGQQVTLSCSPISGHRSVSWYQQTPGQGLQFLFEYFSETQRNKGNFPGRFSGRQFSNSRSEMNVSTLELGDSALYLCASSWGQGGTEAFFGQGTRLTVV.

The V gene is TRBV5-1, the J gene TRBJ2-1; D unclear. This CDR3 has 14 amino acids. Trimming pared 4 bases from V and 0 bases from J, leaving 8 bases between. In germline, CDR1 is SGHRS, CDR2 YFSETQ. CDR3 nucleotides: TGCGCCAGCAGCGATCGTAGCTCCTACAATGAGCAGTTCTTC. Translated: CASSDRSSYNEQFF.

This chain uses TRBV24-1 with TRBJ1-5; 10 bases match TRBD1. The CDR3 totals 14 residues. V gave up 5 bases and J gave up 5 bases; unmatched junction bases: 2. Germline-derived CDR1 and CDR2 are KGHDR and SFDVKD. The CDR3 loop reads CATSGQGAYQPQHF. CDR3 bases: TGTGCCACCAGTGGACAGGGGGCTTATCAGCCCCAGCATTTT.

The gene calls are TRBV7-2 and TRBJ1-2; the match to TRBD1 covers 7 bases. V trimming: 3 bases; J trimming: 14 bases; junction bases outside the gene matches: 9. CDR3 size: 12 residues. The germline V gene has CDR1 SGHTA and CDR2 FQGNSA. The CDR3 sequence: CASSFSGTERTF. For the CDR3, the DNA is TGTGCCAGCAGCTTTTCCGGGACAGAGAGGACCTTC.

The chain is built from TRBV28 and TRBJ2-7; perhaps TRBD1 as D (6 bases). This CDR3 is built from 12 residues. Between the trimmed V and J ends, which lost 2 bases and 6 bases, there was a span of 8 bases. CDR1 MDHEN and CDR2 SYDVKM come from the germline V gene. The CDR3 DNA reads as TGTGCCAGCAGTTTAAACAGGGTCGAGCAGTACTTC. This gives the protein CASSLNRVEQYF.

The V call is TRBV5-1, the J call TRBJ2-3; D uncertain. The CDR3 contains 14 residues. CDR1 is SGHRS, CDR2 YFSETQ, per germline. V was clipped by 1 base and J by 2 bases, with 8 bases between them. This CDR3 is CASSLPGTTDTQYF. In nucleotides, the CDR3 is TGCGCCAGCAGCTTGCCAGGAACCACAGATACGCAGTATTTT.

The chain couples TRBV28 to TRBJ1-4, with TRBD1 matching over 7 bases. J gave up 5 bases and V 3 bases, and 6 bases lay outside the gene matches. CDR1 and CDR2 from the germline V gene are MDHEN and SYDVKM. The CDR3 length is 15 residues. CDR3 nucleotide sequence: TGTGCCAGCAGTTTGTCGGGACAGACCAATGAAAAACTGTTTTTT. Translated: CASSLSGQTNEKLFF.

J is TRBJ1-2 and V is TRBV6-5, with 9 bases identical to TRBD1. The CDR3 length is 16 residues. V gave up 0 bases and J gave up 2 bases; unmatched junction bases: 4. Germline lookup yields CDR1 MNHEY and CDR2 SVGAGI. The CDR3 region has the DNA TGTGCCAGCAGTTACTCGCCGGGACAGGGAAACTATGGCTACACCTTC. It is translated as CASSYSPGQGNYGYTF.

V gene TRBV9 combines with J gene TRBJ2-3, with D perhaps matching TRBD1 (6 bases). The CDR3 loop spans 15 amino acids. In germline, CDR1 is SGDLS, CDR2 YYNGEE. Trimming took off 3 bases at V and 3 bases at J, with 14 bases between the two ends. In DNA form, the CDR3 reads TGTGCCAGCAGCGCCCGGACAGTTGATACAGATACGCAGTATTTT. Translated: CASSARTVDTDTQYF.

The V gene is TRBV2, the J gene TRBJ1-3, with 8 bases aligning to TRBD1. Germline V gene lookup returns CDR1 SNHLY and CDR2 FYNNEI. This CDR3 has 17 amino acids. With V trimmed by 2 bases and J by 0 bases, 6 bases remained unmatched. CDR3 protein: CASSEPGQESSGNTIYF. The CDR3 DNA sequence: TGTGCCAGCAGTGAACCGGGACAGGAGAGCTCTGGAAACACCATATATTTT. Filled out from reference TRBV2 and TRBJ1-3, the complete variable domain reads EPEVTQTPSHQVTQMGQEVILRCVPISNHLYFYWYRQILGQKVEFLVSFYNNEISEKSEIFDDQFSVERPDGSNFTLKIRSTKLEDSAMYFCASSEPGQESSGNTIYFGEGSWLTVV.